A single sample gave rise to the 23 T cell receptor beta chains below, sequenced in a study of shared clonotypes between healthy human individuals. Sequencing was performed with immunoSEQ multiplex PCR; in TCRdb, only in-frame clones are kept and a portion is missing. Of under 750,000 clones in the sample, approximately 72% were seen once. The specimen was memory CD4+ T cells sorted from blood. Sample subset: CD45RA-negative fraction. These receptors were obtained from a woman aged 25 to 45 in good health.

The rearrangement joins TRBV6-6 to TRBJ2-2, with no clear D. Germline assignment: CDR1 MNHNY and CDR2 SVGAGI (reference sequence). The CDR3 contains 13 residues. V dropped 6 bases and J dropped 6 bases, with 11 bases sitting between them. In nucleotides, the CDR3 is TGTGCCAGCAGGAAAATAGATTCCGGGGAGCTGTTTTTT. Translated, it gives CASRKIDSGELFF.

The chain uses TRBV6-1 and TRBJ1-5; 9 bases match TRBD1. Unmatched junction bases numbered 5, after V lost 7 bases and J lost 7 bases. The CDR3 contains 13 residues. CDR1 and CDR2 from the germline V gene are MNHNS and SASEGT. CDR3 loop: CASNRGLRQPQHF. CDR3 bases: TGTGCCAGCAACAGGGGGCTGAGGCAGCCCCAGCATTTT.

The genes are TRBV11-2 and TRBJ2-7; a weak D match, TRBD1 (5 bases). The CDR3 extends over 15 amino acids. V lost 0 bases and J 0 bases, leaving 9 bases between the germline ends. Germline values: CDR1 SGHAT, CDR2 FQNNGV. This CDR3 reads CASSLEIDSSYEQYF. The CDR3 DNA reads TGTGCCAGCAGCTTAGAGATCGACAGCTCCTACGAGCAGTACTTC. The full variable domain, its missing parts supplied by reference TRBV11-2 and TRBJ2-7, is EAGVAQSPRYKIIEKRQSVAFWCNPISGHATLYWYQQILGQGPKLLIQFQNNGVVDDSQLPKDRFSAERLKGVDSTLKIQPAKLEDSAVYLCASSLEIDSSYEQYFGPGTRLTVT.

The chain employs TRBV11-3 and TRBJ2-3; D may be TRBD2 (5 bases). With 1 base removed from V and 3 bases from J, the gap between germline ends came to 11 bases. Germline V gene data show CDR1 as SGHNT and CDR2 as YENEEA. The CDR3 length is 15 residues. The CDR3 protein is CASSLGSSTTDTQYF. Here the CDR3 DNA reads TGTGCCAGCAGCTTAGGTTCTAGCACAACAGATACGCAGTATTTT.

This chain links TRBV10-3 with TRBJ1-2, with 7 bases that match TRBD1. Germline V lookup: CDR1 ENHRY, CDR2 SYGVKD. V dropped 2 bases and J dropped 3; count of bases not matched to a gene: 12. The length of the CDR3 is 17 residues. This chain's CDR3 is CAISETSQTGQDYGYTF. CDR3 nucleotide sequence: TGTGCCATCAGTGAGACTTCTCAGACAGGGCAGGACTATGGCTACACCTTC.

The CDR3 DNA sequence: TGTGCCAGCAGCCCGACTAGCGGCCGAGAGCAGTTCTTC. It specifies CASSPTSGREQFF. The rearrangement links TRBV7-2 to TRBJ2-1; 9 bases match TRBD2. V trimming: 5 bases; J trimming: 10 bases; junction bases outside the gene matches: 6. CDR1 SGHTA and CDR2 FQGNSA come from the germline V gene. This CDR3 spans 13 amino acids.

The chain couples TRBV19 to TRBJ1-3; D gene ambiguous. Trimming took off 4 bases at V and 0 bases at J, with 10 bases between the two ends. The CDR3 is made up of 15 amino acids. Germline-derived CDR1 and CDR2 are LNHDA and SQIVND (reference sequence). The CDR3 DNA sequence: TGTGCCAGTAGTAGTTGGACGGGCTCTGGAAACACCATATATTTT. Protein product: CASSSWTGSGNTIYF.

CDR3 DNA: TGTGCCAGCAGCAGTGACTCGAACTCCTACGAGCAGTACTTC. This codes for CASSSDSNSYEQYF. The V gene is TRBV11-3, the J gene TRBJ2-7, with no clear D. This CDR3 is built from 14 residues. Trimming took 5 bases from V and 0 from J, leaving 11 bases between them. Germline lookup yields CDR1 SGHNT and CDR2 YENEEA. The whole variable domain, remainder taken from reference TRBV11-3 and TRBJ2-7, is EAGVVQSPRYKIIEKKQPVAFWCNPISGHNTLYWYLQNLGQGPELLIRYENEEAVDDSQLPKDRFSAERLKGVDSTLKIQPAELGDSAVYLCASSSDSNSYEQYFGPGTRLTVT.

Written as DNA, the CDR3 is TGTGCCAGCAGAGCCGGGACAGGGAATGAAAAACTGTTTTTT. The encoded protein is CASRAGTGNEKLFF. The V gene is TRBV7-9, the J gene TRBJ1-4; 9 nucleotides match TRBD1. V was clipped by 6 bases and J by 5 bases; unmatched bases: 4. The germline V gene encodes CDR1 SEHNR and CDR2 FQNEAQ (reference sequence). The CDR3 loop spans 14 amino acids.

This chain connects TRBV4-1 to TRBJ2-1; TRBD2 matches at 10 bases. The CDR3 contains 17 residues. The V and J ends lost 2 bases and 4 bases, in that order; junction bases with no gene match: 8. Germline lookup yields CDR1 MGHRA and CDR2 YSYEKL. CDR3 bases: TGCGCCAGCAGCCAAAGGACTGGACTAGCGGAGTACAATGAGCAGTTCTTC. Protein: CASSQRTGLAEYNEQFF.

The chain recombines TRBV9 with TRBJ2-1, with 7 bases identical to TRBD2. Germline trimming cut 1 base from V and 8 bases from J; bases unmatched to any gene: 9. The germline CDR1 and CDR2 sequences are SGDLS and YYNGEE. The CDR3 is 15 residues long. The CDR3 DNA reads as TGTGCCAGCAGCGTAAATGCGGGAGCTATCCATGAGCAGTTCTTC. Translated, it gives CASSVNAGAIHEQFF. Supplemented by reference TRBV9 and TRBJ2-1, the full variable domain reads DSGVTQTPKHLITATGQRVTLRCSPRSGDLSVYWYQQSLDQGLQFLIQYYNGEERAKGNILERFSAQQFPDLHSELNLSSLELGDSALYFCASSVNAGAIHEQFFGPGTRLTVL.

The gene calls are TRBV5-1 and TRBJ2-5; TRBD2 is a possible D gene (5 bases). The CDR3 has 15 amino acids. Germline V lookup: CDR1 SGHRS, CDR2 YFSETQ. The V gene lost 4 bases and the J gene lost 4 bases, with 17 bases spanning the gap. This chain's CDR3 is CASSRNDPEVETQYF. The CDR3, as DNA: TGCGCCAGCAGCCGTAATGATCCGGAGGTAGAGACCCAGTACTTC.

This clone was seen only a few times. Other DNA sequences of this sample code for an identical CDR3. V and J are TRBV29-1 and TRBJ2-5; D is ambiguous. The germline V and J ends were trimmed by 5 bases and 2 bases, with 9 bases remaining between them. The CDR3 loop spans 12 amino acids. Germline V CDR1 and CDR2: SQVTM, ANQGSEA. The CDR3 sequence: CSVSPSQETQYF. Written as DNA, the CDR3 is TGCAGCGTTTCTCCGTCACAAGAGACCCAGTACTTC.

This rearrangement joins TRBV25-1 to TRBJ2-7; either TRBD1 or TRBD2 may supply D (5 bases each). CDR3 length: 14 residues. Germline V gives CDR1 MGHDK, CDR2 SYGVNS. V lost 3 bases and J 1 base, leaving 10 bases between the germline ends. This chain's CDR3 is CASSDGAGSYEQYF. CDR3 coding DNA: TGTGCCAGCAGTGACGGGGCAGGATCCTACGAGCAGTACTTC.

A few counts support this clone. The rearrangement joins TRBV5-1 to TRBJ2-7; 8 bases map to TRBD2. The CDR3 covers 15 residues. V lost 5 bases, J lost 0 bases, and 7 bases stayed unmatched. Germline-derived CDR1 and CDR2 are SGHRS and YFSETQ. In nucleotides, the CDR3 is TGCGCCAGCAGAATTAGCGGGGACCTCTCCTACGAGCAGTACTTC. This codes for CASRISGDLSYEQYF.

The chain employs TRBV4-2 and TRBJ2-3; D perhaps matches TRBD2 (5 bases). The germline V gene has CDR1 LGHNA and CDR2 YNFKEQ. This CDR3 is 16 amino acids long. The V and J ends lost 0 bases and 9 bases respectively, with 19 bases between them. As DNA, the CDR3 is TGTGCCAGCAGCCAAGATCCACAAGGCGGGCCAGGCACGCAGTATTTT. This translates into CASSQDPQGGPGTQYF.

The chain carries TRBV19 and TRBJ1-1; perhaps TRBD1 as D (5 bases). With 6 bases removed from V and 7 bases from J, the gap between germline ends came to 15 bases. The CDR3 has 13 amino acids. The germline gives CDR1 LNHDA, CDR2 SQIVND (reference sequence). The CDR3: CASRWGSSSEAFF. The DNA for the CDR3 is TGTGCCAGTAGATGGGGGAGCTCTAGTGAAGCTTTCTTT.

The CDR3 coding sequence is TGTGCCAGCAGGGGACCATCGACAGGGAACTATGGCTACACCTTC. Amino acids: CASRGPSTGNYGYTF. The V gene is TRBV7-9, the J gene TRBJ1-2; 7 bases align to TRBD1. The CDR3 sequence is 15 residues long. Germline V gene sequence: CDR1 SEHNR, CDR2 FQNEAQ (reference sequence). V lost 6 bases to trimming and J lost 2 bases; unmatched junction nucleotides: 9.

The V gene is TRBV29-1, the J gene TRBJ2-5; TRBD1 matches at 7 bases. The DNA end favors TRBJ2-7, so the J call may be wrong. Germline V gene lookup returns CDR1 SQVTM and CDR2 ANQGSEA. This CDR3 contains 13 residues. CDR3 loop: CSVEDRLLHEQYF. In nucleotides, the CDR3 is TGCAGCGTTGAGGACAGGCTCCTCCACGAGCAGTACTTC.

The gene calls are TRBV25-1 and TRBJ1-2; 7 nucleotides match TRBD1. The CDR3 extends over 14 amino acids. Trimming removed 7 bases from V and 8 bases from J; junction bases left unmatched: 13. CDR1 and CDR2 from the germline V gene are MGHDK and SYGVNS. The CDR3 reads CASTSDRPRGGYTF. The CDR3 DNA sequence: TGTGCCAGCACCTCGGACAGGCCCAGAGGAGGCTACACCTTC.

Concerning this clone: A read error may produce the germline difference seen at one junction end. The rearrangement uses TRBV10-1 and TRBJ2-1, with D perhaps TRBD1 (6 bases). Germline V gene lookup returns CDR1 WNHNN and CDR2 SYGVQD (reference sequence). The CDR3 has 14 amino acids. CDR3 nucleotide sequence: TGCGCCACCAGTCCAGGGGTTACCTACAATGAGCAGTTCTTC. Its protein is CATSPGVTYNEQFF.

In this sample, this clone turned up a few times. The chain recombines TRBV5-1 with TRBJ1-2; 7 bases align to TRBD1. Germline lookup yields CDR1 SGHRS and CDR2 YFSETQ. The V and J ends lost 4 bases and 0 bases, in that order; junction bases with no gene match: 6. The CDR3 sequence is 15 residues long. The CDR3 here is CASSGGQDPNYGYTF. In DNA form, the CDR3 reads TGCGCCAGCAGCGGAGGACAGGACCCTAACTATGGCTACACCTTC.

V is TRBV21-1 and J is TRBJ1-2. TRBV21-1 is flagged as a pseudogene. The CDR3 contains 12 residues. CDR3 protein: CASRGRNYGYTF. CDR3 sequence (DNA): TGTGCCAGCAGAGGTCGGAACTATGGCTACACCTTC.